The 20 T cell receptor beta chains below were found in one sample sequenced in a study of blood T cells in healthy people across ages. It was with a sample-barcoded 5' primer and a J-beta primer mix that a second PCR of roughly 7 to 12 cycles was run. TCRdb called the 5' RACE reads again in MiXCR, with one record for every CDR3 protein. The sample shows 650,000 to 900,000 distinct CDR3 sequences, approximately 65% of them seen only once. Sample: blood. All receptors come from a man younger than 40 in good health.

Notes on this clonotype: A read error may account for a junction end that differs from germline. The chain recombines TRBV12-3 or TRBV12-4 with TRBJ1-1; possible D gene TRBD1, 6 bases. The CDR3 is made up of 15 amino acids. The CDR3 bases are TGTGCCAGCAGCTTAGAACAGGGTCGAAACACTGAAGCTTTCTTT. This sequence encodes CASSLEQGRNTEAFF.

The CDR3 region has the DNA TGCAGCGTTCCTAAGGGTGCGGGGGGCAAGGAGACCCAGTACTTC. As protein: CSVPKGAGGKETQYF. The rearrangement links TRBV29-1 to TRBJ2-5; 8 bases are a match to TRBD2. This CDR3 has 15 residues. Per the germline V gene, CDR1 is SQVTM and CDR2 is ANQGSEA. The trim removed 5 bases at V and 5 bases at J, leaving 13 bases unmatched.

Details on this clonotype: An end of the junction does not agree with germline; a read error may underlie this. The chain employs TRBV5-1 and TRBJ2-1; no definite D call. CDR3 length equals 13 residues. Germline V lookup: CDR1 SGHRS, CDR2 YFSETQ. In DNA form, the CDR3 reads TGCGCCAGCAGTATCGGGCTAGACAATGAGCGGTTCTTC. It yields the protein CASSIGLDNERFF.

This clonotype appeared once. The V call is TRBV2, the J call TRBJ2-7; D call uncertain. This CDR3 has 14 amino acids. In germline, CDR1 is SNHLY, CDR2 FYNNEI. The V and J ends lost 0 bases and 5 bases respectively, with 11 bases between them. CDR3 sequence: CASSEAISYDEQYF. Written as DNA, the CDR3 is TGTGCCAGCAGTGAAGCGATTAGCTATGACGAGCAGTACTTC.

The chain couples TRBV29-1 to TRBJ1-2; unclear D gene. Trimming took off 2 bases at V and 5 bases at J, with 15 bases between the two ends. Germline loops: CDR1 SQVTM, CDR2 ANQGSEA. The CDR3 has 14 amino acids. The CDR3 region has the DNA TGCAGCGTTGAAATGTTCAGTTTAGGGTATGGCTACACCTTC. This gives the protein CSVEMFSLGYGYTF.

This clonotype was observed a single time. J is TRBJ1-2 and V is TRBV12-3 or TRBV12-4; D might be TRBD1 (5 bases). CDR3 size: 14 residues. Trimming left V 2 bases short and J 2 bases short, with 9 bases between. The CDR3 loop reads CASSLIDSNYGYTF. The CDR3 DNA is TGTGCCAGCAGTTTAATTGACAGCAACTATGGCTACACCTTC.

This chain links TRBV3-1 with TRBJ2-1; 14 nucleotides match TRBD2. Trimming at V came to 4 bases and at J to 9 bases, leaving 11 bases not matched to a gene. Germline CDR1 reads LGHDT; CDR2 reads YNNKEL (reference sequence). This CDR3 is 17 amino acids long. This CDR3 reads CASSLGTSGGPQREQFF. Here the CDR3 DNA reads TGTGCCAGCAGCCTCGGGACTAGCGGGGGCCCGCAACGTGAGCAGTTCTTC.

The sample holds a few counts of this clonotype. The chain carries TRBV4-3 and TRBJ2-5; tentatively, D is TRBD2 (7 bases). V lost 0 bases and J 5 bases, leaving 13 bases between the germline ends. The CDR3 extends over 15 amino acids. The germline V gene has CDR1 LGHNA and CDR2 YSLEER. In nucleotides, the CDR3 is TGCGCCAGCAGCCAAGATTGGGGGGGCTTGGAGACCCAGTACTTC. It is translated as CASSQDWGGLETQYF.

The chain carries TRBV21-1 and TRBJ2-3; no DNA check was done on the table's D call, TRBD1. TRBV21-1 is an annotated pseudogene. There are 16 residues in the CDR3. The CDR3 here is CASDRSGIEVTDTQYF. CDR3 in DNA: TGTGCCAGCGACCGATCCGGGATCGAGGTCACAGATACGCAGTATTTT.

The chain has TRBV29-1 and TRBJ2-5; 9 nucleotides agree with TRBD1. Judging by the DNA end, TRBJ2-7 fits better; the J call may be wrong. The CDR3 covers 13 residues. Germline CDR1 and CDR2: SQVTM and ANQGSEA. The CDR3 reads CSVRTGDWYEQYF. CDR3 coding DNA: TGCAGCGTTCGGACAGGGGATTGGTACGAGCAGTACTTC.

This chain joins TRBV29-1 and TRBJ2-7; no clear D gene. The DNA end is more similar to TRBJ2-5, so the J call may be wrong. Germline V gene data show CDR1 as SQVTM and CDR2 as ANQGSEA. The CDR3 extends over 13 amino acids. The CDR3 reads CSVVGRLQETQYF. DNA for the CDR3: TGCAGCGTGGTTGGTAGGCTACAAGAGACCCAGTACTTC.

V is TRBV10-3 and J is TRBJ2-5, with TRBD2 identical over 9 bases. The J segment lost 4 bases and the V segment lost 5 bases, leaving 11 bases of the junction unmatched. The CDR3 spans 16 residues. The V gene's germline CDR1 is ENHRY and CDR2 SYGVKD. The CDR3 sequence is CAISNEASGVGETQYF. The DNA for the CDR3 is TGTGCCATCAGTAACGAGGCTAGCGGGGTTGGAGAGACCCAGTACTTC.

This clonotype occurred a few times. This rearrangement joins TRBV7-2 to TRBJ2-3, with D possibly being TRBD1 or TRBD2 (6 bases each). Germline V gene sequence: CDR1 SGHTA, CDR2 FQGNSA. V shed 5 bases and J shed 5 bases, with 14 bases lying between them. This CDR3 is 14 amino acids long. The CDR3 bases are TGTGCCAGCAGCCCAGGGGCAGCGGGAGATACGCAGTATTTT. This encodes CASSPGAAGDTQYF. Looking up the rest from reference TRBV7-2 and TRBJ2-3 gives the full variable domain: GAGVSQSPSNKVTEKGKDVELRCDPISGHTALYWYRQSLGQGLEFLIYFQGNSAPDKSGLPSDRFSAERTGGSVSTLTIQRTQQEDSAVYLCASSPGAAGDTQYFGPGTRLTVL.

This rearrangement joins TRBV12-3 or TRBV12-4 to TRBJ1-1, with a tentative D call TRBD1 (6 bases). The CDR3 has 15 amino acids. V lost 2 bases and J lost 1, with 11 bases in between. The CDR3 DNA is TGTGCCAGCAGTTTATCGGCCAGGGGGAACACTGAAGCTTTCTTT. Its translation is CASSLSARGNTEAFF.

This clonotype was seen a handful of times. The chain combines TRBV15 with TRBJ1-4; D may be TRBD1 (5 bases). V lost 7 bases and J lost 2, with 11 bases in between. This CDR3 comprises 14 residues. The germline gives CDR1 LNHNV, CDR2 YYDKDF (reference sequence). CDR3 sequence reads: CATTSTVTNEKLFF. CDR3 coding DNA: TGTGCCACCACCTCGACAGTTACTAATGAAAAACTGTTTTTT.

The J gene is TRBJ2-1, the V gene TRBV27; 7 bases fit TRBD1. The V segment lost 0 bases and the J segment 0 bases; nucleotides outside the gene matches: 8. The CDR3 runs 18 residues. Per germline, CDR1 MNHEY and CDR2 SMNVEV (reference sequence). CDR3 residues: CASSLSTGSGLSYNEQFF. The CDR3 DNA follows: TGTGCCAGCAGTTTATCGACAGGGAGTGGGCTCTCCTACAATGAGCAGTTCTTC.

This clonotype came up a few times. This CDR3 reads CSAGSLALPSSTDTQYF. Written as DNA, the CDR3 is TGCAGTGCTGGTAGCCTAGCCCTACCTTCCAGCACAGATACGCAGTATTTT. This chain joins TRBV20-1 and TRBJ2-3; tentative D call: TRBD2 (5 bases). Trimming took 5 bases from V and 0 from J, leaving 21 bases between them. Germline loops: CDR1 DFQATT, CDR2 SNEGSKA (reference sequence). The CDR3 consists of 17 residues.

This CDR3 reads CASSLLSASGVRKNIQYF. The CDR3 region has the DNA TGTGCCAGCAGTTTATTATCGGCTAGCGGGGTGCGCAAAAACATTCAGTACTTC. The chain uses TRBV28 and TRBJ2-4, with 9 positions matching TRBD2. CDR1 and CDR2 (germline): MDHEN, SYDVKM. Trimming removed 1 base from V and 3 bases from J; junction bases left unmatched: 10. CDR3 size: 18 residues.

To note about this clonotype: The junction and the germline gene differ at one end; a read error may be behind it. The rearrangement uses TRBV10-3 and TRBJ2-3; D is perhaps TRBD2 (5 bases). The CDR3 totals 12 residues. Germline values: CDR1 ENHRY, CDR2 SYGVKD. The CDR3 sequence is CATAPYGDTQYF. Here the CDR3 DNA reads TGTGCCACTGCACCTTACGGGGATACACAGTATTTT.

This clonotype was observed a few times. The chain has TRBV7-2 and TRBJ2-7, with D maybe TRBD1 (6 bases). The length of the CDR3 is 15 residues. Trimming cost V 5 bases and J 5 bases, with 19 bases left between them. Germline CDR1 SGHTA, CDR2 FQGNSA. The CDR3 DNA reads TGTGCCAGCAGCCGAATGGGGGAACAGGGCCACGAGCAGTACTTC. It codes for CASSRMGEQGHEQYF.